This entry features one T cell receptor (beta chain) sequence. Its specificity is unknown. TCRdb reanalyzed the 5' RACE reads and collapses them to one entry per CDR3 protein, without DNA. The sample's table shows approximately 160,000 distinct CDR3 sequences. These data originate in a study of monozygotic twins with inflammatory bowel disease. The study's findings and limits: The sharing of clonotypes with others was lower in IBD patients than in healthy twins, especially with disease activity. Immunosuppressive treatments differing between patients may have added repertoire variability.

From whole blood, total RNA was isolated without any sorting of T cells. The CDR3 runs to 16 residues. From germline, CDR1 is ENHRY and CDR2 SYGVKD. The sequence was obtained from a human donor with ulcerative colitis or Crohn's disease, or a healthy co-twin of an affected twin (not recorded which). Source material: blood. The V gene is TRBV10-3, the J gene TRBJ2-7; TCRdb designates TRBD2, a call that cannot be tested without DNA. The CDR3 reads CAISEWLAGSAYEQYF.